This entry describes one T cell receptor beta chain. What it binds is unknown. This sample is drawn from a study of vaccination and CD4 T cells after COVID-19. Study-wide background: As their vaccination, participants received two doses of either BNT162b2 or mRNA-1273 vaccine.

Sample treatment: 10-day PBMC culture with coronavirus spike peptide pools or control peptides (ViraFEST assay). The authors swapped half the medium for fresh IL-2 medium on days 3 and 7. Study conclusions and caveats: Convalescent patients saw a median about 85% of their reactive clones show up only after vaccination. Clonotypes reactive to SARS-CoV-2 had a median that went up from 21 to 38, but not significantly.

The V end lost 10 bases, the J end lost 4 bases, and 14 bases lay between the germline ends. The CDR3 extends over 13 amino acids. Germline CDR1 and CDR2: MNHNS and SASEGT. An Oncomine TCR Beta short-read assay was used to sequence the DNA from cultured CD4+ T cells. Each CDR3 protein gets one entry after TCRdb re-called the PCR reads with MiXCR. The data hold approximately 15,000 distinct CDR3 sequences, with around 56% observed a single time. The J gene is TRBJ2-1, the V gene TRBV6-1; maybe TRBD2 (6 bases). This clonotype was obtained from a human donor who had recovered from COVID-19. Source material: CD4+ T cells from blood, cultured in vitro. CDR3 loop: CATKSSGYNEQFF. The CDR3 region has the DNA TGTGCCACCAAGAGTAGCGGATACAATGAGCAGTTCTTC.